Listed below are T cell receptor beta chains from one sample, sequenced in a study of response to subunit inactivated influenza vaccine. TCRdb reprocessed the RT-PCR reads via MiXCR and lists one record per CDR3 protein. Found here are roughly 190,000 distinct CDR3 sequences, approximately 12% of them singletons; the top ten hold about 31%. The same data also went into a second study, on T cells expressing NK-cell markers.

Material: CD8+ T cells sorted from PBMCs, obtained 11 to 12 days after vaccination. The receptors were sampled from a man in his fifties who received an inactivated influenza vaccine. Each CDR3 is given with its conserved first and last residue. D genes are given only for firm matches. Clone sizes are given selectively: once, few, many, or a class where the clone is expanded.

d_call j_call cdr3_length v_call clone_size cdr3_nt cdr3_aa
TRBD2 TRBJ2-1 17 TRBV29-1 - TGCAGCGTTGAGGGACTAGCGGGAGGGCCGGTGTACAATGAGCAGTTCTTC CSVEGLAGGPVYNEQFF
TRBD1 TRBJ2-7 17 TRBV6-1 - TGTGCCAGCAGTCAAAGCCCACCGGGACAGGGCATCTACGAGCAGTACTTC CASSQSPPGQGIYEQYF
- TRBJ2-7 15 TRBV7-8 - TGTGCCAGCAGCTTAGAGGGATTCTCTTCCTACGAGCAGTACTTC CASSLEGFSSYEQYF
- TRBJ2-6 18 TRBV19 - TGTGCCAGTAGTATTAGCAGGGCCAGTATCTATGGGGCCAACGTCCTGACTTTC CASSISRASIYGANVLTF
- TRBJ2-7 17 TRBV7-8 - TGTGCCAGCAGCTTAGCCTACGACAGGGAGGGGGCGTACGAGCAGTACTTC CASSLAYDREGAYEQYF
- TRBJ1-1 14 TRBV7-6 few TGTGCCAGCAGCGTCTCTGGGGGGATCCCTGAAGCTTTCTTT CASSVSGGIPEAFF
TRBD2 TRBJ2-7 14 TRBV18 many TGTGCCAGCAGCCCGGCGGGGGGCTCCTACGAGCAGTACTTC CASSPAGGSYEQYF
- TRBJ2-5 16 TRBV7-9 - TGTGCCAGCAGCTTACTCCTCGGCCGGGGGCAAGAGACCCAGTACTTC CASSLLLGRGQETQYF
TRBD2 TRBJ2-7 15 TRBV5-1 - TGCGCCAGCAGCTTAGGGACTAGCTACCTTTACGAGCAGTACTTC CASSLGTSYLYEQYF
TRBD2 TRBJ2-7 12 TRBV10-2 few TGCGCCAGCGGAGCGGGGACCTACGAGCAGTACTTC CASGAGTYEQYF
- TRBJ2-3 13 TRBV5-1 few TGCGCCAGCAGCTTGGCCAGGTCCGATACGCAGTATTTT CASSLARSDTQYF